This T cell receptor beta chain was retrieved from a study of response to subunit inactivated influenza vaccine. Study-wide results and limits: Each seasonal influenza vaccination, the authors suggested, recruits few new T cells.

Via MiXCR, TCRdb re-called the RT-PCR reads, giving one row per CDR3 protein. The sample includes around 540,000 distinct CDR3 sequences, around 11% of them seen just once. Notes on this clonotype: The antigen is unknown.

The sample was PBMCs from blood, taken on the day of vaccination. The receptor was derived from a man aged 50-59 years who received an inactivated influenza vaccine.

In DNA, the CDR3 is TGCGCCAGCAGCCAAGTAGTAGCGGGGAGCACAGATACGCAGTATTTT. Its protein is CASSQVVAGSTDTQYF. This chain links TRBV4-3 with TRBJ2-3; 8 bases fit TRBD2. The V segment lost 1 base and the J segment 0 bases; nucleotides outside the gene matches: 3. Germline-derived CDR1 and CDR2 are LGHNA and YSLEER. The CDR3 has 16 residues.